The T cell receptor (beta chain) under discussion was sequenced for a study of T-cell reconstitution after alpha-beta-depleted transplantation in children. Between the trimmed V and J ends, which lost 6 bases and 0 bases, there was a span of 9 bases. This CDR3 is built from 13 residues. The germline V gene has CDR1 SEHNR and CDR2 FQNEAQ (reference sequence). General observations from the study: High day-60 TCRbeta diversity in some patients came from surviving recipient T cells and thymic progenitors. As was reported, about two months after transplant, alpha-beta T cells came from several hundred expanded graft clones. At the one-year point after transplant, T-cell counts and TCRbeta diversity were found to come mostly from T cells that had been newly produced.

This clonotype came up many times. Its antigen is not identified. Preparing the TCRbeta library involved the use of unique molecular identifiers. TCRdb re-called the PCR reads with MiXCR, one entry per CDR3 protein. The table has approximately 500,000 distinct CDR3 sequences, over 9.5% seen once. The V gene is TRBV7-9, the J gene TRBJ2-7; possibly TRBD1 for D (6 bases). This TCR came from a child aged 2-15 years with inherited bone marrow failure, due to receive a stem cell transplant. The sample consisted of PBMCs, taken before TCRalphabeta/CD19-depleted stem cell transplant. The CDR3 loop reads CASSSGVSYEQYF. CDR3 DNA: TGTGCCAGCAGTTCAGGGGTCTCCTACGAGCAGTACTTC.